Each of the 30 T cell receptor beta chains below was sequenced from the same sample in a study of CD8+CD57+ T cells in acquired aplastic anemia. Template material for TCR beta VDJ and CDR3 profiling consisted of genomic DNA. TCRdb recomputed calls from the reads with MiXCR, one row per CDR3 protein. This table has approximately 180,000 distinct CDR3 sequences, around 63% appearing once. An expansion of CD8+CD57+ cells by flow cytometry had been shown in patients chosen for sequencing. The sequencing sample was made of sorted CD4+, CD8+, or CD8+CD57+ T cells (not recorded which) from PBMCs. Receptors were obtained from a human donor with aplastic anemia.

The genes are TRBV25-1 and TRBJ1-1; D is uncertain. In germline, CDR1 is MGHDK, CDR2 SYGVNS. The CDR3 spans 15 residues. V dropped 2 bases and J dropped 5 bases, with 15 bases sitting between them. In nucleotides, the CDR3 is TGTGCCAGCAGTGAAAGCAGAATAGTAGGAACTGAAGCTTTCTTT. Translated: CASSESRIVGTEAFF.

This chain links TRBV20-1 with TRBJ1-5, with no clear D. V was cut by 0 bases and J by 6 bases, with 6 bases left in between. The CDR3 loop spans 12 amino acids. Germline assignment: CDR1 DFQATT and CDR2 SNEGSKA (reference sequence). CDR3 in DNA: TGCAGTGCTAGAGATGGAGTTCAGCCCCAGCATTTT. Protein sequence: CSARDGVQPQHF.

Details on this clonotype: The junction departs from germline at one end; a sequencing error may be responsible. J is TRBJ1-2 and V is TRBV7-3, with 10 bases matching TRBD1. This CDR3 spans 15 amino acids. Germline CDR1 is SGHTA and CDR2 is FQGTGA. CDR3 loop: CASSQGTGANYGYTF. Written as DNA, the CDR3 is TGCGCCAGCAGCCAAGGGACAGGGGCTAACTATGGCTACACCTTC.

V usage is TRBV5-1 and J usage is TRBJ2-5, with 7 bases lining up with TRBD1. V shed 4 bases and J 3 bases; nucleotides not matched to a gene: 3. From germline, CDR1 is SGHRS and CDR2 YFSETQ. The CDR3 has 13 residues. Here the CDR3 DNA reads TGCGCCAGCAGCGTGACAGGGAAAGAGACCCAGTACTTC. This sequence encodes CASSVTGKETQYF.

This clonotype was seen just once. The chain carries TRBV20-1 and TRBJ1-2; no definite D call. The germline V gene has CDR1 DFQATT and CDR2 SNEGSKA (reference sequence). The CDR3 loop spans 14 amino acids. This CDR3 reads CSVALELEGNGYTF. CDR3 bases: TGCAGCGTAGCCTTGGAACTTGAAGGGAATGGCTACACCTTC.

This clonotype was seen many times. The CDR3 DNA reads as TGTGCCAGCAGCTTGTTTGGAGCCGAGAGGGCAGATACGCAGTATTTT. Translated, it gives CASSLFGAERADTQYF. The chain employs TRBV5-5 and TRBJ2-3; TRBD2 might be the D (5 bases). The CDR3 covers 16 residues. From germline, CDR1 is SGHKS and CDR2 YYEKEE (reference sequence). Trimming removed 1 base at V and 4 bases at J, with 16 bases between.

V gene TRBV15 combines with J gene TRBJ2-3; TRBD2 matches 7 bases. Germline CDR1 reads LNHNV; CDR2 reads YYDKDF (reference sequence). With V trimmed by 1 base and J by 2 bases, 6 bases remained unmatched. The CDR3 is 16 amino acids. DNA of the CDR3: TGTGCCACCAGCAGAGTTCTAGCGGACCACACAGATACGCAGTATTTT. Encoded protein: CATSRVLADHTDTQYF.

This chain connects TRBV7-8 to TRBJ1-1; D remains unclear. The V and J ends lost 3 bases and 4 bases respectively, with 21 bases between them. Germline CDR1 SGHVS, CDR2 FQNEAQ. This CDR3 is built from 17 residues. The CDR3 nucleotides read TGTGCCAGCAGCTTTGGACGGAGGGAGGGAATTGGCACTGAAGCTTTCTTT. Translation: CASSFGRREGIGTEAFF.

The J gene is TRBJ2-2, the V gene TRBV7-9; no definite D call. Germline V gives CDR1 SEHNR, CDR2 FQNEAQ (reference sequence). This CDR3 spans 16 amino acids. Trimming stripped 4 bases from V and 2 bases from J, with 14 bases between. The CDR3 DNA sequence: TGTGCCAGCAGCTGGGCCCCGGGCCTTAACACCGGGGAGCTGTTTTTT. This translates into CASSWAPGLNTGELFF.

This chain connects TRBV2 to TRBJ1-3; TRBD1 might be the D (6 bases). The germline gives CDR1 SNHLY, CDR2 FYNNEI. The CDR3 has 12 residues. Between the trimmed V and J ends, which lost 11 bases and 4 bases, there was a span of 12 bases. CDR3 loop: CAVQGGGNTIYF. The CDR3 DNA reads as TGTGCCGTACAGGGAGGCGGAAACACCATATATTTT.

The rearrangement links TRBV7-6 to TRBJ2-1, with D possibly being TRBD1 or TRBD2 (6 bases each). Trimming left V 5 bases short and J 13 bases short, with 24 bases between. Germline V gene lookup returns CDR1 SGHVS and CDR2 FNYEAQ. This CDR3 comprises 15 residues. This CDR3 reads CASSAGGTFQETQFF. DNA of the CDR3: TGTGCCAGCAGCGCTGGAGGGACATTCCAAGAGACCCAGTTCTTC.

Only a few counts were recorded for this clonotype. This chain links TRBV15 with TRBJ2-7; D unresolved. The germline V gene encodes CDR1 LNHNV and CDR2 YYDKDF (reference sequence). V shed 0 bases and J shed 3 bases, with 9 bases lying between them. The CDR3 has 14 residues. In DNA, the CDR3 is TGTGCCACCAGCAGAGAGGGTTCAGACTACGAGCAGTACTTC. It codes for CATSREGSDYEQYF.

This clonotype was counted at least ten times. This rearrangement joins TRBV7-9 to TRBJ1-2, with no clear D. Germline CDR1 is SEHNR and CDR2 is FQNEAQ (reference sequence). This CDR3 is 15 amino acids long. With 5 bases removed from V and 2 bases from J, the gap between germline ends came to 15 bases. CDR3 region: CASSVFGRPNYGYTF. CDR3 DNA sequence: TGTGCCAGCAGCGTTTTTGGGCGGCCGAACTATGGCTACACCTTC.

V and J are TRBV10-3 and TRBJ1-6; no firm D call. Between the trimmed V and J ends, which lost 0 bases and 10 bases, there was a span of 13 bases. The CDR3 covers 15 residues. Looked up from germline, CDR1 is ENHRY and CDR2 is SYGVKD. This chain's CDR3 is CAISESQVSGSPLHF. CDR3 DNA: TGTGCCATCAGTGAGTCTCAAGTCTCGGGGTCACCCCTCCACTTT.

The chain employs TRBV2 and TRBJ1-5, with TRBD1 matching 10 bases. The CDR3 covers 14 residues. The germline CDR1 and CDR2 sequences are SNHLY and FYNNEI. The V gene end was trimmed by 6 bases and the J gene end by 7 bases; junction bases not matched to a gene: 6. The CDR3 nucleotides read TGTGCCAGCAGCTACAGGGACAGGGGACAGCCCCAGCATTTT. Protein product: CASSYRDRGQPQHF. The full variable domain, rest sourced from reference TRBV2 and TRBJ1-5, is EPEVTQTPSHQVTQMGQEVILRCVPISNHLYFYWYRQILGQKVEFLVSFYNNEISEKSEIFDDQFSVERPDGSNFTLKIRSTKLEDSAMYFCASSYRDRGQPQHFGDGTRLSIL.

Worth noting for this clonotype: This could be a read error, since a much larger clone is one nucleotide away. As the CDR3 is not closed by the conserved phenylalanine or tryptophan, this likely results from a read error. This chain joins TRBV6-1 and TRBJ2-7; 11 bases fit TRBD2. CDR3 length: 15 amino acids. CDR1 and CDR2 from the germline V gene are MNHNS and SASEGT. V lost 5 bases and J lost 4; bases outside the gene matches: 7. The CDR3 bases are TGTGCCAGCAGTTACTCTAGCGGGGGGACGTACGAGCAGTACCTC. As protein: CASSYSSGGTYEQYL.

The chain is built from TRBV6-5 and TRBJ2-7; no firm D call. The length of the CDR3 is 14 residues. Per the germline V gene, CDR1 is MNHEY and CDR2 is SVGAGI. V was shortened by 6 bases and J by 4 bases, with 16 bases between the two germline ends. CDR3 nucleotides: TGTGCCAGCAGCTACCGGGCCTTGGGGTACGAGCAGTACTTC. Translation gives CASSYRALGYEQYF.

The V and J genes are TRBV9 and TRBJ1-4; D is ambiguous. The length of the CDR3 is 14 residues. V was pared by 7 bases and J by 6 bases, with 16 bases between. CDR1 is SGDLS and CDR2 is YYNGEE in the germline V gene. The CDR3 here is CASAEGGSDEKLFF. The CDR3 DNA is TGTGCCAGCGCCGAGGGAGGGTCGGATGAAAAACTGTTTTTT. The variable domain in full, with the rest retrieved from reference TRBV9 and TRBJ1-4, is DSGVTQTPKHLITATGQRVTLRCSPRSGDLSVYWYQQSLDQGLQFLIQYYNGEERAKGNILERFSAQQFPDLHSELNLSSLELGDSALYFCASAEGGSDEKLFFGSGTQLSVL.

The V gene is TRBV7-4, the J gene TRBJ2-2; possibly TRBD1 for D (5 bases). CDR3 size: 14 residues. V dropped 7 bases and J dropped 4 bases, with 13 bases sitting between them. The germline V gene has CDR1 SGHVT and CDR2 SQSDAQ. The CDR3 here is CASTPRASTGELFF. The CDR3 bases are TGTGCCAGCACCCCCAGGGCTAGCACCGGGGAGCTGTTTTTT.

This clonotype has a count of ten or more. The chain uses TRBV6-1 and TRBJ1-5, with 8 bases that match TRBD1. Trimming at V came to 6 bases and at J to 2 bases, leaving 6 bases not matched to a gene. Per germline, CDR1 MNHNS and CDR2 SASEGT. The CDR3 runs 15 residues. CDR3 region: CASRETGAGNQPQHF. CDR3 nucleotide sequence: TGTGCCAGCAGGGAGACAGGGGCGGGCAATCAGCCCCAGCATTTT.

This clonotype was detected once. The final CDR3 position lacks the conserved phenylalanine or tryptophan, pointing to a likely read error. CDR3 sequence reads: CASSFGQGTGELFS. The CDR3 bases are TGCGCCAGCAGCTTTGGACAGGGCACCGGGGAGCTGTTTTCT. This sequence joins TRBV4-3 and TRBJ2-2; TRBD1 matches 8 bases. The CDR3 runs to 14 residues. The germline gives CDR1 LGHNA, CDR2 YSLEER. V lost 5 bases and J lost 4; bases outside the gene matches: 3.

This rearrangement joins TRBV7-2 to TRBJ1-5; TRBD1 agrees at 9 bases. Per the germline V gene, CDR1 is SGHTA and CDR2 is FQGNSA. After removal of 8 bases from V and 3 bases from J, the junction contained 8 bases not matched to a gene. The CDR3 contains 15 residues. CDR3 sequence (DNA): TGTGCCAGCTCCCAGGACAGGGGAGACAATCAGCCCCAGCATTTT. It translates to CASSQDRGDNQPQHF.

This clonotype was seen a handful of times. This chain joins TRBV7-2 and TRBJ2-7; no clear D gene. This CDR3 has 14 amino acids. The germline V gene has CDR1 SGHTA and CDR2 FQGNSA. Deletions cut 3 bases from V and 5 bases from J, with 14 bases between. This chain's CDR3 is CASSLGWLTDEQYF. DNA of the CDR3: TGTGCCAGCAGCTTGGGATGGCTGACTGACGAGCAGTACTTC.

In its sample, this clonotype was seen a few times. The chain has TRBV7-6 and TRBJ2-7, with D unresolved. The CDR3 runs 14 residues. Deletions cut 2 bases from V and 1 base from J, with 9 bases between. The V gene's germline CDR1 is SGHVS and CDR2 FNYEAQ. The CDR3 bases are TGTGCCAGCAGCTTAAAGGGCAGGTCCTACGAGCAGTACTTC. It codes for CASSLKGRSYEQYF.

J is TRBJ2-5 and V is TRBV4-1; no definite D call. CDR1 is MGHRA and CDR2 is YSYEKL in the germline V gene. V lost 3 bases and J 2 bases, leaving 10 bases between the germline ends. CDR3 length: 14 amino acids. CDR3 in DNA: TGCGCCAGCAGCCACTCACCTGAGCAAGAGACCCAGTACTTC. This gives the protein CASSHSPEQETQYF.

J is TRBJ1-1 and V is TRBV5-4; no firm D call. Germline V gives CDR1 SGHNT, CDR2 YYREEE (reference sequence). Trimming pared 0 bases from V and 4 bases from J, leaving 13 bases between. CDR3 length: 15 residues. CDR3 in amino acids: CASSLDSRVGTEAFF. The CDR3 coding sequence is TGTGCCAGCAGCTTGGACAGTAGGGTTGGCACTGAAGCTTTCTTT.

The chain's CDR3 is CASRAGSYEQYF. The CDR3 DNA sequence: TGTGCCAGCAGGGCAGGCTCCTACGAGCAGTACTTC. The chain recombines TRBV7-9 with TRBJ2-7; D is unclear. Germline CDR1 reads SEHNR; CDR2 reads FQNEAQ (reference sequence). Trimming left V 6 bases short and J 0 bases short, with 6 bases between. There are 12 residues in the CDR3.

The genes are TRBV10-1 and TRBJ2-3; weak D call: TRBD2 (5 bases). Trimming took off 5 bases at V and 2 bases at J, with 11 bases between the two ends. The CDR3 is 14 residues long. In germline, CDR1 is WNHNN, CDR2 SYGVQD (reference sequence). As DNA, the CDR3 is TGCGCCAGCAGTACAGCGGAGTACACAGATACGCAGTATTTT. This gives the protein CASSTAEYTDTQYF.

The CDR3 DNA sequence: TGTGCCAGCAGTGAACCGACAGACCTCCTCTATGGCTACACCTTC. The encoded protein is CASSEPTDLLYGYTF. The V gene is TRBV2, the J gene TRBJ1-2; possibly TRBD1 for D (5 bases). Trimming took off 2 bases at V and 4 bases at J, with 14 bases between the two ends. In germline, CDR1 is SNHLY, CDR2 FYNNEI. This CDR3 has 15 residues.

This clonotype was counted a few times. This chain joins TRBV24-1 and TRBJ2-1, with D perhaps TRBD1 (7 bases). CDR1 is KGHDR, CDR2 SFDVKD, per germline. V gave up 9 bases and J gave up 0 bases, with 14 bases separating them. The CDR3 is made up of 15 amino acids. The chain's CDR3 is CATGGDSSSYNEQFF. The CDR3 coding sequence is TGTGCCACCGGAGGGGACAGCAGCTCCTACAATGAGCAGTTCTTC.